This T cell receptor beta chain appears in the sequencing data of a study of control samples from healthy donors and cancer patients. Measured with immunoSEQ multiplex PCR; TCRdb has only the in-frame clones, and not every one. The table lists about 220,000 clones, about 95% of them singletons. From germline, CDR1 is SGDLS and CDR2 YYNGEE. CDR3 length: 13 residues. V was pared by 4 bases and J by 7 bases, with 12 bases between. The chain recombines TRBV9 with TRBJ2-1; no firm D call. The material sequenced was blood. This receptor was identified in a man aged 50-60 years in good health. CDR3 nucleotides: TGTGCCAGCAGCCTACAAGCGTATAATGAGCAGTTCTTC. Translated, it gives CASSLQAYNEQFF.